The next 30 T cell receptor beta chains were all read from a single sample in a study of post-analysis software for immune sequencing data (dated by TCRdb to between 2015 and 2017). Study-wide conclusions, independent of this receptor: Roughly 5 TRBV segments, including TRBV5-6, TRBV5-1 and TRBV20-1, were significantly more frequent in patients than controls.

These receptors have no identified antigens. Library generation was performed with PCR. Sequencing took place on an Illumina HiSeq 2500. To reduce PCR and sequencing biases, unique molecular identifiers were built into the TCR beta cDNA libraries. The raw public data were reprocessed by TCRdb itself: fastp quality trimming at Q25, MiXCR clonotype calling, in-frame beta chains only. Each entry merges the rows of one CDR3 protein and shows their most common DNA and genes. For this sample the table gives 820,000 or so distinct CDR3 sequences, of which 53% were detected only once. The ten largest clones add up to 4.6% of the sample. Specimen: blood. The receptors were gathered from a girl aged 10 to 17 with multiple sclerosis.

The genes are TRBV20-1 and TRBJ1-2; D gene ambiguous. The CDR3 is made up of 11 amino acids. CDR1 is DFQATT and CDR2 is SNEGSKA in the germline V gene (reference sequence). V shed 4 bases and J shed 8 bases, with 11 bases lying between them. Here the CDR3 reads CSATIPSGYTF. Written as DNA, the CDR3 is TGCAGTGCTACCATACCGTCGGGCTACACCTTC.

The chain is built from TRBV7-9 and TRBJ2-7; possible D gene TRBD2, 7 bases. Germline V gene sequence: CDR1 SEHNR, CDR2 FQNEAQ (reference sequence). The CDR3 totals 15 residues. The V end was cut by 3 bases, the J end by 5 bases, with 17 bases between. The CDR3, as DNA: TGTGCCAGCAGCTTGGGAGGGACACTCTGGGACGAGCAGTACTTC. Its protein is CASSLGGTLWDEQYF.

The gene calls are TRBV4-1 and TRBJ1-4, with D maybe TRBD1 (6 bases). Germline-derived CDR1 and CDR2 are MGHRA and YSYEKL. V was shortened by 3 bases and J by 5 bases, with 10 bases between the two germline ends. This CDR3 is 14 amino acids long. In DNA, the CDR3 is TGCGCCAGCAGCCAGACAGGCCGAAATGAAAAACTGTTTTTT. This gives the protein CASSQTGRNEKLFF.

The V call is TRBV7-2, the J call TRBJ2-5, with a tentative D call TRBD1 (7 bases). Trimming left V 1 base short and J 4 bases short, with 10 bases between. CDR3 length equals 14 residues. The germline gives CDR1 SGHTA, CDR2 FQGNSA. CDR3: CASSLVQGGETQYF. CDR3 in DNA: TGTGCCAGCAGCTTAGTTCAGGGGGGAGAGACCCAGTACTTC.

This clonotype was counted only a few times. V is TRBV15 and J is TRBJ1-2; D ambiguous. V shed 7 bases and J shed 4 bases, with 19 bases lying between them. The CDR3 covers 15 residues. CDR1 and CDR2 (germline): LNHNV, YYDKDF (reference sequence). As DNA, the CDR3 is TGTGCCACCACTGTCCGGGAATCTTCCTCCTATGGCTACACCTTC. Its protein is CATTVRESSSYGYTF.

The chain employs TRBV5-1 and TRBJ2-1; TRBD2 matches at 14 bases. CDR1 is SGHRS and CDR2 is YFSETQ in the germline V gene. CDR3 length: 16 residues. Losses at the gene ends were 0 bases for V and 7 bases for J; bases not matched to a gene: 3. The DNA for the CDR3 is TGCGCCAGCAGCTTGGAGACTAGCGGGGGGGCAAATGAGCAGTTCTTC. Its protein product is CASSLETSGGANEQFF.

This clonotype was observed a few times. DNA for the CDR3: TGCGCCAGCAGCCTTTTAGCGAGCGGGAAAAACAACGAGCAGTACTTC. It codes for CASSLLASGKNNEQYF. The genes are TRBV5-1 and TRBJ2-7, with 7 bases fitting TRBD2. Per germline, CDR1 SGHRS and CDR2 YFSETQ. CDR3 length: 16 amino acids. The V gene end was trimmed by 4 bases and the J gene end by 5 bases; junction bases not matched to a gene: 15.

The CDR3 DNA sequence: TGTGCCAGCAGTGAAGCGCGGTGGGGACAGGGGGCAATTCGAAGCAATCAGCCCCAGCATTTT. Translation: CASSEARWGQGAIRSNQPQHF. The chain recombines TRBV6-1 with TRBJ1-5; 12 positions agree with TRBD1. Unmatched junction bases numbered 13, after V lost 0 bases and J lost 1 base. Germline loops: CDR1 MNHNS, CDR2 SASEGT. The CDR3 loop spans 21 amino acids.

This clonotype was seen a handful of times. The junction and the germline gene differ at one end; a read error may be behind it. The CDR3 loop is CSARGSADTRYF. The DNA of the CDR3 is TGCAGTGCTAGAGGGTCTGCAGATACGCGGTATTTT. The chain couples TRBV20-1 to TRBJ2-3; the D is unclear. CDR1 is DFQATT, CDR2 SNEGSKA, per germline (reference sequence). There are 12 residues in the CDR3.

The chain couples TRBV5-1 to TRBJ2-3, with 8 bases fitting TRBD1. J gave up 5 bases and V 3 bases, and 5 bases lay outside the gene matches. The CDR3 runs to 14 residues. The germline gives CDR1 SGHRS, CDR2 YFSETQ. CDR3 protein: CASSSDRERDTQYF. DNA of the CDR3: TGCGCCAGCAGCTCGGACAGGGAACGAGATACGCAGTATTTT.

The rearrangement uses TRBV18 and TRBJ2-7, with 9 bases that match TRBD1. Germline V gene lookup returns CDR1 KGHSH and CDR2 LQKENI. Germline trimming cut 3 bases from V and 0 bases from J; bases unmatched to any gene: 6. The CDR3 is 16 amino acids. CDR3: CASSPRGQGPSYEQYF. CDR3 in DNA: TGTGCCAGCTCACCCAGGGGACAGGGCCCCTCCTACGAGCAGTACTTC.

This clonotype was seen a handful of times. CDR3 DNA sequence: TGCAGCACTCAGGGCCCCTCCTACAATGAGCAGTTCTTC. Amino acid sequence: CSTQGPSYNEQFF. The chain uses TRBV29-1 and TRBJ2-1, with TRBD1 as a possible D gene (5 bases). Trimming took 8 bases from V and 0 from J, leaving 11 bases between them. This CDR3 is 13 amino acids long. The germline V gene has CDR1 SQVTM and CDR2 ANQGSEA.

CDR3 region: CASSPGDRGFTDTQYF. In DNA form, the CDR3 reads TGCGCCAGCAGCCCCGGGGACAGGGGATTCACAGATACGCAGTATTTT. The V call is TRBV5-1, the J call TRBJ2-3; 10 nucleotides line up with TRBD1. The V and J ends lost 4 bases and 2 bases, in that order; junction bases with no gene match: 7. Germline V gives CDR1 SGHRS, CDR2 YFSETQ. The CDR3 extends over 16 amino acids.

In the case of this clonotype: A much larger clone differs from this one at a single base, so this may be a read error. The CDR3 protein is CSGKGLVHNEQYF. In DNA form, the CDR3 reads TGCAGCGGTAAGGGGCTGGTGCACAATGAGCAGTACTTC. The chain recombines TRBV29-1 with TRBJ2-5, with D possibly matching TRBD1 (5 bases). This CDR3 has 13 amino acids. V shed 7 bases and J shed 11 bases, with 23 bases lying between them. Germline values: CDR1 SQVTM, CDR2 ANQGSEA.

In this sample, this clonotype turned up a few times. The chain joins TRBV6-6 to TRBJ2-6; TRBD2 is a possible D gene (6 bases). Germline values: CDR1 MNHNY, CDR2 SVGAGI (reference sequence). The CDR3 contains 16 residues. The V end was cut by 2 bases, the J end by 4 bases, with 12 bases between. CDR3 nucleotides: TGTGCCAGCAGTTACCACGGGGGAGCGGGGGCCAACGTCCTGACTTTC. Amino acids: CASSYHGGAGANVLTF.

This clonotype turned up a few times. The genes are TRBV7-2 and TRBJ2-1; D remains ambiguous. The germline gives CDR1 SGHTA, CDR2 FQGNSA. The CDR3 is 15 amino acids. Trimming removed 2 bases from V and 7 bases from J, with 15 bases in between. The CDR3 sequence: CASSLQATLGNEQFF. DNA for the CDR3: TGTGCCAGCAGCTTACAAGCCACCTTGGGGAATGAGCAGTTCTTC.

This chain links TRBV15 with TRBJ2-1; TRBD2 matches at 7 bases. This CDR3 has 14 residues. The V gene end was trimmed by 5 bases and the J gene end by 2 bases; junction bases not matched to a gene: 3. Germline CDR1 is LNHNV and CDR2 is YYDKDF (reference sequence). In nucleotides, the CDR3 is TGTGCCACCAGCGCCGGACTAGCCTACAATGAGCAGTTCTTC. It specifies CATSAGLAYNEQFF.

The chain employs TRBV29-1 and TRBJ1-2, with a weak D call TRBD1 (6 bases). Looked up from germline, CDR1 is SQVTM and CDR2 is ANQGSEA. V lost 7 bases to trimming and J lost 8 bases, with 17 bases between them. This CDR3 spans 12 amino acids. CDR3 nucleotide sequence: TGCAGCGCGCTGGGGACAACTGAGGGCTACACCTTC. Amino acid sequence: CSALGTTEGYTF.

Regarding this clonotype: A much larger clonotype is one base distant, so this may be a read error. The chain combines TRBV20-1 with TRBJ2-1, with D possibly TRBD2 on 6 matching bases. Germline-derived CDR1 and CDR2 are DFQATT and SNEGSKA (reference sequence). The CDR3 totals 13 residues. The CDR3 DNA sequence: TGCAGTGCTAGCGGGAGCTCCTGCAATGAGCAGTTCTTC. Residues: CSASGSSCNEQFF.

Many counts were recorded for this clonotype. V usage is TRBV7-9 and J usage is TRBJ1-2, with D tentatively TRBD1 (5 bases). This CDR3 contains 14 residues. V lost 1 base to trimming and J lost 2 bases, with 8 bases between them. Germline lookup yields CDR1 SEHNR and CDR2 FQNEAQ (reference sequence). The CDR3 nucleotides are TGTGCCAGCAGCTTAGGGGCAGGGAACTATGGCTACACCTTC. It codes for CASSLGAGNYGYTF.

The V call is TRBV10-3, the J call TRBJ2-5; no clear D. CDR1 is ENHRY, CDR2 SYGVKD, per germline. The CDR3 is 13 amino acids. The V and J ends lost 2 bases and 1 base respectively, with 5 bases between them. CDR3 sequence reads: CAISEHSQETQYF. CDR3 DNA: TGTGCCATCAGTGAGCACAGCCAAGAGACCCAGTACTTC.

The rearrangement uses TRBV20-1 and TRBJ2-1, with 13 bases lining up with TRBD2. CDR3 length: 18 amino acids. V trimming: 2 bases; J trimming: 3 bases; junction bases outside the gene matches: 10. Germline V gene lookup returns CDR1 DFQATT and CDR2 SNEGSKA (reference sequence). CDR3 loop: CSARTSGRVAGSYNEQFF. CDR3 bases: TGCAGTGCTAGAACTAGCGGGAGGGTCGCGGGAAGCTACAATGAGCAGTTCTTC.

V is TRBV5-1 and J is TRBJ2-5; D is possibly TRBD2 (5 bases). With 3 bases removed from V and 4 bases from J, the gap between germline ends came to 16 bases. Germline assignment: CDR1 SGHRS and CDR2 YFSETQ. CDR3 length: 15 amino acids. Here the CDR3 DNA reads TGCGCCAGCAGCTCCGGCCCGGGAACACCAGAGACCCAGTACTTC. This translates into CASSSGPGTPETQYF.

The chain has TRBV10-3 and TRBJ2-7, with 9 bases lining up with TRBD1. CDR3 length: 15 residues. V lost 4 bases to trimming and J lost 5 bases; unmatched junction nucleotides: 9. Germline CDR1 and CDR2: ENHRY and SYGVKD. DNA for the CDR3: TGTGCCATCAGTGGCGCAGGGACAGGGAAGGACGAGCAGTACTTC. Translation gives CAISGAGTGKDEQYF.

The chain combines TRBV20-1 with TRBJ2-4; maybe TRBD2 (6 bases). The germline V and J ends were trimmed by 6 bases and 3 bases, with 15 bases remaining between them. Germline CDR1 reads DFQATT; CDR2 reads SNEGSKA (reference sequence). The CDR3 consists of 14 residues. The CDR3 bases are TGCAGTGCCCCTAATAGCGGCATCAAAAACATTCAGTACTTC. Protein product: CSAPNSGIKNIQYF.

This sequence joins TRBV5-1 and TRBJ2-2, with D tentatively TRBD1 or TRBD2 (6 bases each). Germline CDR1 is SGHRS and CDR2 is YFSETQ. The CDR3 spans 14 residues. Trimming cost V 4 bases and J 10 bases, with 17 bases left between them. In nucleotides, the CDR3 is TGCGCCAGCAGCCCTGGGGGGACACCGGAGGAGCTGTTTTTT. This codes for CASSPGGTPEELFF.

This rearrangement joins TRBV2 to TRBJ2-7; D gene ambiguous. The V end lost 4 bases, the J end lost 3 bases, and 10 bases lay between the germline ends. The germline gives CDR1 SNHLY, CDR2 FYNNEI. This CDR3 comprises 13 residues. CDR3 in amino acids: CASSGRQSYEQYF. CDR3 sequence (DNA): TGTGCCAGCAGTGGTCGGCAGAGCTACGAGCAGTACTTC.

J is TRBJ2-7 and V is TRBV2, with D possibly being TRBD2 (6 bases). The CDR3 consists of 13 residues. Trimming left V 6 bases short and J 7 bases short, with 16 bases between. Germline values: CDR1 SNHLY, CDR2 FYNNEI. The chain's CDR3 is CASSPAGSREQYF. The CDR3 nucleotides are TGTGCCAGCAGCCCGGCGGGATCGAGAGAGCAGTACTTC.

This clonotype showed up just a few times. The chain links TRBV4-2 to TRBJ2-7; D is perhaps TRBD2 (7 bases). This CDR3 contains 16 residues. The ends were cut back, 2 bases at V and 5 bases at J, with 19 bases in the middle. From germline, CDR1 is LGHNA and CDR2 YNFKEQ. In DNA form, the CDR3 reads TGTGCCAGCAGCCAACTTGCCGGGGGGCCCCGGAACGAGCAGTACTTC. This sequence encodes CASSQLAGGPRNEQYF.

V and J are TRBV20-1 and TRBJ2-3; 7 bases agree with TRBD2. The V and J ends lost 6 bases and 2 bases, in that order; junction bases with no gene match: 8. The CDR3 length is 14 residues. Germline CDR1 reads DFQATT; CDR2 reads SNEGSKA (reference sequence). CDR3 sequence: CSAHPAGTTDTQYF. CDR3 DNA: TGCAGTGCCCATCCAGCGGGGACCACAGATACGCAGTATTTT.